This TCR beta chain was sequenced during a study of PD-1 blockade in classical Hodgkin lymphoma. Time point specified: cycle 4 day 1 (C4D1), after five to seven weeks of nivolumab. The patients all showed relapse after autologous stem cell transplantation, while their brentuximab vedotin exposure varied. The CDR3 totals 15 residues. Germline V gene data show CDR1 as MDHEN and CDR2 as SYDVKM. With V trimmed by 4 bases and J by 6 bases, 11 bases remained unmatched. Assay: immunoSEQ multiplex PCR; the TCRdb copy retains only in-frame clones and omits some. The sample shows about 50,000 clones, approximately 76% of them seen only once.

The rearrangement uses TRBV28 and TRBJ1-2, with 7 bases aligning to TRBD1. The starting material was peripheral blood mononuclear cells (PBMCs), obtained before the fourth cycle of nivolumab. This clonotype originated in a human donor with classical Hodgkin lymphoma. CDR3 nucleotide sequence: TGTGCCAGCAGTTCTCTGTCGGGACAGCGTGATGGCTACACCTTC. Amino acids: CASSSLSGQRDGYTF.